This T cell receptor beta chain was captured by sequencing in a study of blood T cell repertoires in COVID-19. In the original workflow: Reference gene primer amplification gave nucleated cell count estimates. Sequenced by immunoSEQ multiplex PCR; TCRdb stores in-frame clones only, minus some. The V and J calls and clone size are taken from that table; D and trimming were inferred from the DNA. The repertoire holds 200,000 or so clones, with 75% to 90% as singletons. Trimming stripped 2 bases from V and 7 bases from J, with 15 bases between. This CDR3 comprises 14 residues. Germline CDR1 is SGDLS and CDR2 is YYNGEE. Cohort placement rested on clinical history that participants reported themselves.

The sequence came from a woman younger than 35 in a cohort exposed to, infected with or recovered from COVID-19 (not recorded which). Sequenced input: PBMCs or T cells enriched from blood (not recorded which). The gene calls are TRBV9 and TRBJ1-2; the D gene is possibly TRBD1 (6 bases). The CDR3 DNA reads TGTGCCAGCAGCGTTGAAGGGCGCAGGGGTGGCTACACCTTC. This codes for CASSVEGRRGGYTF.